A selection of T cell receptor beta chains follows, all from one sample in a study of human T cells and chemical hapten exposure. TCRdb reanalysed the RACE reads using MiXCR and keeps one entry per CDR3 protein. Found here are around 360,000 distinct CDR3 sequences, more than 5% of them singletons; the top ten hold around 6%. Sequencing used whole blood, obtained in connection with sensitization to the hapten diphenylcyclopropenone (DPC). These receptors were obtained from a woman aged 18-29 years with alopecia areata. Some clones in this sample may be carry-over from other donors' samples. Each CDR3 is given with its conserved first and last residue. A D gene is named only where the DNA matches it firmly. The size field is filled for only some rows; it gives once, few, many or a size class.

CDR3: CASNRRVATEAFF; DNA: TGTGCCAGCAATAGGAGGGTCGCAACTGAAGCTTTCTTT; size: many; J: TRBJ1-1; V: TRBV2; D: -
CDR3: CASSFGNTGELFF; DNA: TGTGCCAGCAGCTTTGGAAACACCGGGGAGCTGTTTTTT; size: -; J: TRBJ2-2; V: TRBV7-2; D: -
CDR3: CSASPLTSGVGLEQFF; DNA: TGCAGTGCTAGCCCATTGACTAGCGGGGTGGGTCTTGAGCAGTTCTTC; size: -; J: TRBJ2-1; V: TRBV20-1; D: TRBD2
CDR3: CASSSPARAAGTDTQYF; DNA: TGTGCCAGCAGTTCCCCCGCTAGGGCCGCTGGCACAGATACGCAGTATTTT; size: -; J: TRBJ2-3; V: TRBV6-2/TRBV6-3; D: -
CDR3: CASRKTGLDGYTF; DNA: TGTGCCAGCAGGAAGACAGGGCTCGATGGCTACACCTTC; size: many; J: TRBJ1-2; V: TRBV27; D: TRBD1
CDR3: CASSNKGGFNYGYTF; DNA: TGTGCCAGCAGCAACAAGGGCGGATTTAACTATGGCTACACCTTC; size: -; J: TRBJ1-2; V: TRBV6-5; D: -
CDR3: CASSQGLMRGNSNTEAFF; DNA: TGTGCCAGCAGCCAAGGGTTGATGCGCGGGAACTCGAACACTGAAGCTTTCTTT; size: many; J: TRBJ1-1; V: TRBV4-2; D: -
CDR3: CASSPGTGLSGNTIYF; DNA: TGTGCCAGCTCCCCCGGGACAGGACTTTCTGGAAACACCATATATTTT; size: many; J: TRBJ1-3; V: TRBV18; D: TRBD1
CDR3: CASSPLDTTGELFF; DNA: TGTGCCAGCAGCCCATTGGACACCACCGGGGAGCTGTTTTTT; size: -; J: TRBJ2-2; V: TRBV11-1; D: -
CDR3: CASSQHLRDGVGTHNEQFF; DNA: TGTGCCAGCAGCCAACACCTCCGGGACGGGGTTGGAACGCACAATGAGCAGTTCTTC; size: few; J: TRBJ2-1; V: TRBV3-1; D: -
CDR3: CASSPHQDGEAFF; DNA: TGTGCCAGCAGCCCTCATCAGGACGGTGAAGCTTTCTTT; size: -; J: TRBJ1-1; V: TRBV9; D: -
CDR3: CASSQDCDRVNTEAFF; DNA: TGTGCCAGCAGCCAAGATTGTGACAGAGTGAACACTGAAGCTTTCTTT; size: few; J: TRBJ1-1; V: TRBV3-1; D: -
CDR3: CASSPPGPITEAFF; DNA: TGTGCCAGCAGCCCCCCGGGACCGATCACTGAAGCTTTCTTT; size: many; J: TRBJ1-1; V: TRBV12-3/TRBV12-4; D: -
CDR3: CASSFDRGWCEQYF; DNA: TGTGCCAGCAGCTTTGACCGGGGTTGGTGCGAGCAGTACTTC; size: many; J: TRBJ2-7; V: TRBV7-2; D: -
CDR3: CASSPLENEKLFF; DNA: TGTGCCAGCTCCCCCCTAGAGAATGAAAAACTGTTTTTT; size: few; J: TRBJ1-4; V: TRBV27; D: -
CDR3: CASSTDRIKNTEAFF; DNA: TGTGCCAGCTCAACCGACCGGATCAAGAACACTGAAGCTTTCTTT; size: few; J: TRBJ1-1; V: TRBV18; D: -
CDR3: CASSLAKYAETQYF; DNA: TGTGCTAGCAGCTTAGCGAAATATGCCGAGACCCAGTACTTC; size: -; J: TRBJ2-5; V: TRBV7-7; D: -
CDR3: CASRRDRSSSPLHF; DNA: TGTGCCAGCAGAAGGGACAGATCTAGTTCACCCCTCCACTTT; size: many; J: TRBJ1-6; V: TRBV6-5; D: TRBD1
CDR3: CSARLKGGNNSPLHF; DNA: TGCAGTGCTAGACTTAAGGGGGGGAACAATTCACCCCTCCACTTT; size: many; J: TRBJ1-6; V: TRBV20-1; D: -
CDR3: CASSLRDRVHF; DNA: TGTGCCAGCAGTTTAAGGGACAGGGTCCACTTC; size: -; J: TRBJ2-7; V: TRBV28; D: TRBD1
CDR3: CASSQGVGPQETQYF; DNA: TGCGCCAGCAGCCAAGGGGTGGGGCCGCAAGAGACCCAGTACTTC; size: many; J: TRBJ2-5; V: TRBV4-3; D: -
CDR3: CSARGTSEAFF; DNA: TGCAGTGCTAGAGGGACTTCTGAAGCTTTCTTT; size: many; J: TRBJ1-1; V: TRBV20-1; D: -
CDR3: CASSFQGTNGRGQFF; DNA: TGTGCCAGCAGCTTCCAAGGCACTAACGGTCGGGGGCAGTTCTTC; size: -; J: TRBJ2-1; V: TRBV7-9; D: -
CDR3: CASSLRRTGILYGYTF; DNA: TGTGCCAGCAGCCTCCGACGGACAGGGATCCTTTATGGCTACACCTTC; size: few; J: TRBJ1-2; V: TRBV14; D: TRBD1
CDR3: CASSLTGPTTDTQYF; DNA: TGTGCCAGCAGTTTGACCGGGCCTACCACAGATACGCAGTATTTT; size: many; J: TRBJ2-3; V: TRBV6-1; D: -
CDR3: CAISEFGGNSGANVLTF; DNA: TGTGCCATCAGTGAGTTTGGGGGAAACTCTGGGGCCAACGTCCTGACTTTC; size: -; J: TRBJ2-6; V: TRBV10-3; D: -
CDR3: CASSYSSDWLMDTQYF; DNA: TGTGCCAGCAGTTACTCCTCGGACTGGCTGATGGATACGCAGTATTTT; size: many; J: TRBJ2-3; V: TRBV6-5; D: -
CDR3: CSAKGQQDGYTF; DNA: TGCAGCGCTAAGGGACAGCAGGATGGCTACACCTTC; size: many; J: TRBJ1-2; V: TRBV29-1; D: TRBD1
CDR3: CASSPTESETQYF; DNA: TGTGCCAGCAGTCCGACTGAGTCAGAGACCCAGTACTTC; size: few; J: TRBJ2-5; V: TRBV6-2/TRBV6-3; D: -
CDR3: CASSVGGTYEQYF; DNA: TGTGCCAGCAGTGTAGGCGGCACCTACGAGCAGTACTTC; size: many; J: TRBJ2-7; V: TRBV25-1; D: -
CDR3: CASSFEPGLAGGPLETQYF; DNA: TGTGCCAGCAGCTTCGAACCGGGACTAGCGGGGGGGCCGCTAGAGACCCAGTACTTC; size: -; J: TRBJ2-5; V: TRBV5-4; D: TRBD2
CDR3: CATLEGGLETQYF; DNA: TGTGCCACCCTAGAGGGGGGGCTTGAGACCCAGTACTTC; size: few; J: TRBJ2-5; V: TRBV28; D: -
CDR3: CASSADRGIIYEQYF; DNA: TGTGCCAGCAGTGCTGACAGGGGGATCATCTACGAGCAGTACTTC; size: -; J: TRBJ2-7; V: TRBV27; D: TRBD1
CDR3: CAISGSGQGIQFF; DNA: TGTGCCATCAGTGGTTCTGGACAGGGCATCCAGTTCTTC; size: -; J: TRBJ2-1; V: TRBV10-3; D: TRBD1
CDR3: CASSLVPGGTDTQYF; DNA: TGTGCCAGCAGCTTAGTCCCGGGGGGGACAGATACGCAGTATTTT; size: -; J: TRBJ2-3; V: TRBV11-2; D: TRBD2
CDR3: CASSLEVLAGYEQYF; DNA: TGTGCCAGCAGCTTAGAGGTTCTAGCTGGGTACGAGCAGTACTTC; size: -; J: TRBJ2-7; V: TRBV7-2; D: -
CDR3: CSVEGGQYEQYF; DNA: TGCAGCGTTGAGGGGGGTCAATACGAGCAGTACTTC; size: -; J: TRBJ2-7; V: TRBV29-1; D: -
CDR3: CSAIGQLNSNQPQHF; DNA: TGCAGTGCTATCGGACAGTTAAATAGCAATCAGCCCCAGCATTTT; size: many; J: TRBJ1-5; V: TRBV20-1; D: -
CDR3: CASVALTLNTEAFF; DNA: TGTGCCAGCGTCGCCCTAACCCTGAACACTGAAGCTTTCTTT; size: -; J: TRBJ1-1; V: TRBV6-2/TRBV6-3; D: -
CDR3: CASSQARGSSYNEQFF; DNA: TGCGCCAGCAGCCAAGCAAGGGGGAGCTCCTACAATGAGCAGTTCTTC; size: few; J: TRBJ2-1; V: TRBV4-3; D: -
CDR3: CASSLDRVQPQHF; DNA: TGTGCCAGCAGCTTGGACAGGGTTCAGCCCCAGCATTTT; size: many; J: TRBJ1-5; V: TRBV7-2; D: TRBD1
CDR3: CSATESRARSSYNSPLHF; DNA: TGCAGTGCTACGGAATCGAGGGCTCGAAGCTCCTATAATTCACCCCTCCACTTT; size: many; J: TRBJ1-6; V: TRBV20-1; D: -
CDR3: CASSYSLLNTEAFF; DNA: TGTGCCAGCAGTTACTCGCTATTGAACACTGAAGCTTTCTTT; size: many; J: TRBJ1-1; V: TRBV6-6; D: -
CDR3: CSARVQGRPYNEQFF; DNA: TGCAGTGCTAGAGTTCAAGGGCGTCCCTACAATGAGCAGTTCTTC; size: many; J: TRBJ2-1; V: TRBV20-1; D: -
CDR3: CASSLKGGWNYGYTF; DNA: TGTGCCAGCAGTTTGAAAGGGGGATGGAACTATGGCTACACCTTC; size: many; J: TRBJ1-2; V: TRBV27; D: -
CDR3: CASSDVYPEAFF; DNA: TGTGCCAGCAGTGATGTTTATCCAGAGGCTTTCTTT; size: -; J: TRBJ1-1; V: TRBV25-1; D: -
CDR3: CAISEGKIGQFF; DNA: TGTGCCATCAGTGAGGGTAAAATTGGGCAGTTCTTC; size: few; J: TRBJ2-1; V: TRBV10-3; D: -